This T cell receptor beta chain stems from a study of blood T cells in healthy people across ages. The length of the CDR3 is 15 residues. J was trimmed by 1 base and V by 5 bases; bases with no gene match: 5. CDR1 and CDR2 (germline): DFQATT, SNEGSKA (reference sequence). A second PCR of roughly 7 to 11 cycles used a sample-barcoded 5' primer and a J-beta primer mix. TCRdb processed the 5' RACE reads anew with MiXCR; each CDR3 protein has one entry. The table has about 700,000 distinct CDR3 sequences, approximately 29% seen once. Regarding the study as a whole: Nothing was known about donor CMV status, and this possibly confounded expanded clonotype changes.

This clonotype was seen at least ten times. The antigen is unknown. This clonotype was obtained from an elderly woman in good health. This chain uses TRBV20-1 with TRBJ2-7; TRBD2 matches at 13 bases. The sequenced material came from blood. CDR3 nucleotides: TGCAGTGCTCCCCAGGGACTAGCGGGGTCCTACGAGCAGTACTTC. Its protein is CSAPQGLAGSYEQYF.